This record covers a single TCR beta chain. The sample belongs to a study of long-term antiretroviral therapy in people with HIV. This CDR3 spans 17 amino acids. The junction had 10 bases not matched to a gene; V was cut back by 0 bases and J by 4 bases. The germline CDR1 and CDR2 sequences are SGHKS and YYEKEE (reference sequence). Runs used v3.0 of the immunoSEQ assay and were done at survey level. TCRdb's table, derived via immunoSEQ multiplex PCR, lists solely in-frame clones and lacks some. The sample holds fewer than 45,000 clones, 80% to 90% seen once. This TCR derives from a man younger than 30 with HIV. The V and J genes are TRBV5-5 and TRBJ2-5, with 9 bases matching TRBD1. The source was unsorted PBMCs, collected 2.2 years after starting antiretroviral therapy. The CDR3 here is CASSLGGNRGRGETQYF. CDR3 nucleotides: TGTGCCAGCAGCTTGGGGGGCAACAGGGGGCGCGGAGAGACCCAGTACTTC. Looking up the rest from reference TRBV5-5 and TRBJ2-5 gives the full variable domain: DAGVTQSPTHLIKTRGQQVTLRCSPISGHKSVSWYQQVLGQGPQFIFQYYEKEERGRGNFPDRFSARQFPNYSSELNVNALLLGDSALYLCASSLGGNRGRGETQYFGPGTRLLVL.